Listed below are T cell receptor beta chains from one sample, sequenced in a study of CD8 T cells in ankylosing spondylitis. TCRdb called the 5' RACE reads again in MiXCR, with one record for every CDR3 protein. Of about 400,000 distinct CDR3 sequences detected, roughly 20% appear once; the ten largest clones hold around 13%. The specimen sequenced was blood, either unsorted or a sorted T cell fraction (not recorded which). The source of these receptors is a male donor with ankylosing spondylitis or in good health (not recorded which). Both conserved end residues are part of each CDR3. The order of the fields is J gene, D gene, V gene, clone size, CDR3 protein, CDR3 DNA. A D gene is named only where the DNA matches it firmly. Rows give clone size only sometimes, using once, few, many, or a class for an expanded clone.

>TRBJ2-1|-|TRBV3-1|many
CASSQDPTASYNEQFF
TGTGCCAGCAGCCAAGATCCGACGGCTTCCTACAATGAGCAGTTCTTC
>TRBJ2-2|TRBD2|TRBV12-3/TRBV12-4|few
CASSLPGGGHTGELFF
TGTGCCAGCAGTTTACCCGGCGGGGGGCACACCGGGGAGCTGTTTTTT
>TRBJ2-7|-|TRBV20-1|few
CSAHRPNIYEQYF
TGCAGTGCTCACCGACCGAATATCTACGAGCAGTACTTC
>TRBJ1-5|TRBD1|TRBV7-9|few
CASSLQGAHGSNQPQHF
TGTGCCAGCAGCTTGCAGGGGGCGCATGGGAGCAATCAGCCCCAGCATTTT
>TRBJ2-7|-|TRBV29-1|few
CSARGWAYEQYF
TGCAGCGCCCGGGGGTGGGCCTACGAGCAGTACTTC
>TRBJ2-7|TRBD1|TRBV20-1|once
CSARDRAGGGPSSYEQYF
TGCAGTGCTAGAGATCGGGCAGGGGGCGGACCTAGCTCCTACGAGCAGTACTTC
>TRBJ2-1|-|TRBV15|-
CATSRDRQYGEQFF
TGTGCCACCAGCAGAGATCGGCAGTATGGGGAGCAGTTCTTC
>TRBJ1-2|TRBD1|TRBV6-5|few
CASSYFDRGLSGYTF
TGTGCCAGCAGTTACTTCGACAGGGGTTTGAGTGGCTACACCTTC
>TRBJ2-3|-|TRBV18|-
CASSPPAGGTQYF
TGTGCCAGCTCACCACCGGCGGGTGGGACGCAGTATTTT
>TRBJ2-7|-|TRBV20-1|few
CSARRRDSTYEQYF
TGCAGTGCTAGACGGAGGGACAGCACCTACGAGCAGTACTTC
>TRBJ1-1|-|TRBV5-1|few
CASSLVRGGGEAFF
TGCGCCAGCAGCTTGGTGCGGGGTGGAGGTGAAGCTTTCTTT
>TRBJ2-1|-|TRBV18|-
CASSPKNHELYGDFYNEQFF
TGTGCCAGCTCACCTAAAAATCACGAACTTTACGGGGACTTTTACAATGAGCAGTTCTTC
>TRBJ2-1|-|TRBV10-3|few
CAISDPIGGFDEQFF
TGTGCCATCAGTGATCCGATTGGTGGTTTCGATGAGCAGTTCTTC
>TRBJ2-7|-|TRBV10-2|few
CASSVAVTYEQYF
TGCGCCAGCAGTGTAGCGGTTACCTACGAGCAGTACTTC
>TRBJ2-1|-|TRBV10-2|-
CASSEGPGTWKNEQFF
TGCGCCAGCAGTGAAGGTCCGGGTACATGGAAGAATGAGCAGTTCTTC
>TRBJ2-3|TRBD2|TRBV9|few
CASSVAGGTTDTQYF
TGTGCCAGCAGCGTAGCGGGGGGGACCACAGATACGCAGTATTTT
>TRBJ2-3|TRBD1|TRBV9|-
CASSVVGTGGSTDTQYF
TGTGCCAGCAGCGTAGTGGGGACAGGGGGGAGCACAGATACGCAGTATTTT
>TRBJ2-5|-|TRBV12-3/TRBV12-4|-
CASSDGGPQETQYF
TGTGCCAGCAGTGATGGGGGGCCCCAAGAGACCCAGTACTTC
>TRBJ1-2|-|TRBV12-3/TRBV12-4|few
CASTGEEGNYGYTF
TGTGCCAGCACTGGGGAGGAGGGTAACTATGGCTACACCTTC
>TRBJ1-4|-|TRBV12-3/TRBV12-4|-
CASNGVSGKLFF
TGTGCCAGCAATGGAGTGTCCGGAAAACTGTTTTTT
>TRBJ2-1|TRBD2|TRBV6-4|few
CASSDSTGGGNEQFF
TGTGCCAGCAGTGACTCAACGGGGGGAGGAAATGAGCAGTTCTTC
>TRBJ2-3|-|TRBV6-1|few
CASSERHPEQDTQYF
TGTGCCAGCAGTGAAAGACATCCTGAACAAGATACGCAGTATTTT